These 26 T cell receptor beta chains originate from one sample sequenced in a study of shared T cell receptors in the human thymus. Only in-frame clones appear in the TCRdb table, and some are missing; sequencing was by immunoSEQ multiplex PCR. The sample lists more than 550,000 clones, around 87% occurring once. These same records also appear under a second study, on human thymus T cells.

Sequenced input: thymocytes. Every receptor here comes from a boy in the first two years of life with a congenital heart defect.

This clone was detected once. The chain recombines TRBV15 with TRBJ2-7, with a weak D call TRBD1 (5 bases). Germline V CDR1 and CDR2: LNHNV, YYDKDF (reference sequence). The CDR3 sequence is 14 residues long. Trimming took off 0 bases at V and 4 bases at J, with 10 bases between the two ends. Here the CDR3 reads CATSREVRDYEQYF. CDR3 sequence (DNA): TGTGCCACCAGCAGAGAGGTCAGGGATTACGAGCAGTACTTC.

V is TRBV7-3 and J is TRBJ1-1; the match to TRBD1 covers 9 bases. This CDR3 region has 17 residues. V gave up 5 bases and J gave up 8 bases; unmatched junction bases: 18. CDR1 and CDR2 from the germline V gene are SGHTA and FQGTGA. In DNA form, the CDR3 reads TGTGCCAGCAGCCCGACCACGCGGGGGACAGGGAGGAAAGAAGCTTTCTTT. Encoded protein: CASSPTTRGTGRKEAFF.

This clone was observed a handful of times. This chain connects TRBV13 to TRBJ1-2; 10 bases match TRBD1. J gave up 7 bases and V 0 bases, and 8 bases lay outside the gene matches. The CDR3 has 16 residues. The germline V gene encodes CDR1 PRHDT and CDR2 FYEKMQ (reference sequence). CDR3 nucleotide sequence: TGTGCCAGCAGCTTAGGTTCGGGACAGGGGTCGGCTGGCTACACCTTC. Translating gives CASSLGSGQGSAGYTF.

A note on this clone: One end of the junction varies from germline; a read error may be responsible. The chain links TRBV4-1 to TRBJ2-7; 8 nucleotides agree with TRBD2. Per germline, CDR1 MGHRA and CDR2 YSYEKL. The CDR3 has 12 amino acids. The CDR3 reads CASSHATGGQAF. DNA for the CDR3: TGCGCCAGCAGCCACGCGACGGGGGGGCAGGCCTTC.

The chain employs TRBV7-9 and TRBJ2-3; 10 nucleotides agree with TRBD2. Germline V gene sequence: CDR1 SEHNR, CDR2 FQNEAQ (reference sequence). V trimming: 3 bases; J trimming: 2 bases; junction bases outside the gene matches: 5. This CDR3 spans 16 amino acids. The CDR3 spells CASSFQTSGDTDTQYF. CDR3 nucleotides: TGTGCCAGCAGCTTCCAAACTAGCGGGGACACAGATACGCAGTATTTT.

CDR3 sequence (DNA): TGTGCCTGGAGTGTAGCGGGAGGACCCGCAAACATTCAGTACTTC. This codes for CAWSVAGGPANIQYF. The chain is built from TRBV30 and TRBJ2-4; 9 bases agree with TRBD2. With V trimmed by 0 bases and J by 6 bases, 6 bases remained unmatched. The CDR3 extends over 15 amino acids. CDR1 and CDR2 from the germline V gene are GTSNPN and SVGIG (reference sequence).

The chain is built from TRBV6-5 and TRBJ1-5; D may be TRBD1 (5 bases). V shed 5 bases and J shed 4 bases, with 12 bases lying between them. Germline V CDR1 and CDR2: MNHEY, SVGAGI. The CDR3 contains 14 residues. Here the CDR3 DNA reads TGTGCCAGCAGTACCCGACAGACTAATCAGCCCCAGCATTTT. As protein: CASSTRQTNQPQHF.

This sequence joins TRBV6-5 and TRBJ1-1; TRBD1 is a possible D gene (5 bases). The CDR3 extends over 14 amino acids. CDR1 and CDR2 from the germline V gene are MNHEY and SVGAGI. Trimming left V 6 bases short and J 4 bases short, with 15 bases between. The CDR3 spells CASRPWGRVTEAFF. The CDR3 DNA is TGTGCCAGCAGACCCTGGGGCCGAGTCACTGAAGCTTTCTTT.

This clone was counted between two and nine times. The chain employs TRBV4-3 and TRBJ1-3; no firm D call. V was shortened by 1 base and J by 6 bases, with 13 bases between the two germline ends. The germline CDR1 and CDR2 sequences are LGHNA and YSLEER. The CDR3 is made up of 15 amino acids. The CDR3 DNA sequence: TGCGCCAGCAGCCAAGGAAAGGCTAGAGAAAACACCATATATTTT. Encoded protein: CASSQGKARENTIYF.

The V and J genes are TRBV28 and TRBJ2-7; 10 bases fit TRBD2. The CDR3 consists of 15 residues. V gave up 6 bases and J gave up 2 bases; unmatched junction bases: 7. Germline assignment: CDR1 MDHEN and CDR2 SYDVKM. This CDR3 reads CASRPPSGGAYEQYF. The CDR3 region has the DNA TGTGCCAGCAGGCCACCTAGCGGGGGTGCCTACGAGCAGTACTTC.

The genes are TRBV5-1 and TRBJ2-7; 8 bases fit TRBD2. J was trimmed by 0 bases and V by 0 bases; bases with no gene match: 5. The CDR3 consists of 16 residues. Germline V gives CDR1 SGHRS, CDR2 YFSETQ. The CDR3 nucleotides are TGCGCCAGCAGCTTGGTAAGCGGGGGTTACTCCTACGAGCAGTACTTC. Translating it yields CASSLVSGGYSYEQYF. The complete variable domain, with remaining parts taken from reference TRBV5-1 and TRBJ2-7, reads KAGVTQTPRYLIKTRGQQVTLSCSPISGHRSVSWYQQTPGQGLQFLFEYFSETQRNKGNFPGRFSGRQFSNSRSEMNVSTLELGDSALYLCASSLVSGGYSYEQYFGPGTRLTVT.

The genes are TRBV4-1 and TRBJ2-7; 7 positions agree with TRBD1. The CDR3 sequence is 15 residues long. Germline CDR1 is MGHRA and CDR2 is YSYEKL. With V trimmed by 1 base and J by 4 bases, 7 bases remained unmatched. CDR3 nucleotide sequence: TGCGCCAGCAGCCAAGCCGTCCCAGGGGGATACGAGCAGTACTTC. This codes for CASSQAVPGGYEQYF.

The chain links TRBV7-2 to TRBJ1-2; TRBD1 is a possible D gene (5 bases). The CDR3 is 15 residues long. Germline loops: CDR1 SGHTA, CDR2 FQGNSA. Trimming shortened V by 6 bases and J by 2 bases, and 16 bases separated the two germline ends. In DNA, the CDR3 is TGTGCCAGCAGACTAAGGGGTCACCAGAACTATGGCTACACCTTC. Protein: CASRLRGHQNYGYTF.

The chain links TRBV28 to TRBJ1-4; possibly TRBD1 for D (6 bases). The germline CDR1 and CDR2 sequences are MDHEN and SYDVKM. V was clipped by 6 bases and J by 8 bases, with 16 bases between them. The length of the CDR3 is 14 residues. The CDR3 sequence is CASRADRIREKLFF. In DNA, the CDR3 is TGTGCCAGCAGGGCGGACAGAATACGCGAAAAACTGTTTTTT.

With regard to this clone: The sample contains more than one DNA sequence encoding this CDR3. This rearrangement joins TRBV12-5 to TRBJ2-7; no clear D. The CDR3 covers 12 residues. Trimming cost V 6 bases and J 0 bases, with 6 bases left between them. Germline V CDR1 and CDR2: LGHNT, FRNRAP. The CDR3 region is CASGYSSYEQYF. CDR3 sequence (DNA): TGTGCTAGTGGATATAGCTCCTACGAGCAGTACTTC.

The rearrangement uses TRBV6-5 and TRBJ1-1, with a tentative D call TRBD1 (5 bases). Germline V gives CDR1 MNHEY, CDR2 SVGAGI. This CDR3 spans 12 amino acids. V was pared by 11 bases and J by 4 bases, with 14 bases between. The CDR3 protein is CACGGGTTEAFF. The CDR3 bases are TGTGCCTGCGGGGGGGGAACCACTGAAGCTTTCTTT.

This sequence joins TRBV28 and TRBJ1-1; D is unresolved. This CDR3 region has 17 residues. V shed 8 bases and J shed 4 bases, with 26 bases lying between them. The V gene's germline CDR1 is MDHEN and CDR2 SYDVKM. CDR3 region: CASPPKSPSRGGTEAFF. Written as DNA, the CDR3 is TGTGCCAGCCCCCCTAAATCCCCAAGTCGAGGTGGCACTGAAGCTTTCTTT.

This chain joins TRBV9 and TRBJ1-4; 8 bases line up with TRBD1. Looked up from germline, CDR1 is SGDLS and CDR2 is YYNGEE. V trimming: 10 bases; J trimming: 8 bases; junction bases outside the gene matches: 16. This CDR3 is 15 amino acids long. The CDR3 coding sequence is TGTGCCGCTAACAGACAGGGGCAGTCCGGCGAAAAACTGTTTTTT. Encoded protein: CAANRQGQSGEKLFF.

The chain combines TRBV5-1 with TRBJ1-1; D may be TRBD1 (6 bases). The length of the CDR3 is 14 residues. Germline lookup yields CDR1 SGHRS and CDR2 YFSETQ. V was trimmed by 7 bases and J by 4 bases, leaving 17 bases between them. The CDR3 protein is CASYASRGSTEAFF. CDR3 sequence (DNA): TGCGCCAGCTATGCCTCAAGGGGGAGCACTGAAGCTTTCTTT.

The chain uses TRBV12-5 and TRBJ2-1, with 10 bases identical to TRBD2. J gave up 4 bases and V 4 bases, and 4 bases lay outside the gene matches. CDR1 is LGHNT and CDR2 is FRNRAP in the germline V gene. The CDR3 runs to 15 residues. The CDR3, as DNA: TGTGCTAGTGGTTCCGAGCGGGGGGGATACAATGAGCAGTTCTTC. This codes for CASGSERGGYNEQFF.

This chain uses TRBV28 with TRBJ2-1; TRBD2 agrees at 11 bases. Germline V gene data show CDR1 as MDHEN and CDR2 as SYDVKM. J lost 8 bases, V lost 6 bases, and 12 bases had no gene match. This CDR3 comprises 16 residues. CDR3 nucleotide sequence: TGTGCCAGCAGCCCCACACTAGCGGGAGAGAGCGATGAGCAGTTCTTC. Protein product: CASSPTLAGESDEQFF.

The chain joins TRBV28 to TRBJ2-2; no definite D call. Trimming shortened V by 7 bases and J by 1 base, and 4 bases separated the two germline ends. This CDR3 has 12 amino acids. Germline V gives CDR1 MDHEN, CDR2 SYDVKM. CDR3: CASNQNTGELFF. The DNA of the CDR3 is TGTGCCAGCAATCAGAACACCGGGGAGCTGTTTTTT.

This clone was picked up one time. This chain links TRBV5-1 with TRBJ1-1, with 11 bases matching TRBD1. Germline CDR1 and CDR2: SGHRS and YFSETQ. V shed 1 base, J shed 1 base, and the junction held 6 bases outside the gene matches. The CDR3 is 17 amino acids. This chain's CDR3 is CASSLTWDRGSNTEAFF. Written as DNA, the CDR3 is TGCGCCAGCAGCTTGACCTGGGACAGGGGGTCGAACACTGAAGCTTTCTTT.

The chain is built from TRBV11-2 and TRBJ2-1, with D possibly being TRBD1 (5 bases). The CDR3 sequence is 13 residues long. Germline CDR1 SGHAT, CDR2 FQNNGV. The CDR3, as DNA: TGTGCAACGGGCGGTAGGGGCTACAATGAGCAGTTCTTC. The encoded protein is CATGGRGYNEQFF.

The J gene is TRBJ2-4, the V gene TRBV28; TRBD2 aligns across 9 bases. This CDR3 has 18 amino acids. The V gene end was trimmed by 6 bases and the J gene end by 10 bases; junction bases not matched to a gene: 22. Germline V gene sequence: CDR1 MDHEN, CDR2 SYDVKM. In nucleotides, the CDR3 is TGTGCCAGCAGGAGGTCAGCGGGACTAGCCTGGAGCTTTGAGATTCAGTACTTC. Its translation is CASRRSAGLAWSFEIQYF. Drawing the rest from reference TRBV28 and TRBJ2-4, the complete variable domain is DVKVTQSSRYLVKRTGEKVFLECVQDMDHENMFWYRQDPGLGLRLIYFSYDVKMKEKGDIPEGYSVSREKKERFSLILESASTNQTSMYLCASRRSAGLAWSFEIQYFGAGTRLSVL.

The chain combines TRBV29-1 with TRBJ2-3, with TRBD2 matching 7 bases. Germline V gene sequence: CDR1 SQVTM, CDR2 ANQGSEA. CDR3 length: 15 residues. After removal of 6 bases from V and 0 bases from J, the junction contained 9 bases not matched to a gene. The CDR3 loop reads CSVGIGRGSTDTQYF. In nucleotides, the CDR3 is TGCAGCGTCGGAATAGGGAGGGGAAGCACAGATACGCAGTATTTT.